The clone carrying this T cell receptor beta chain was detected only a few times. The antigen remains unidentified. The data belong to a study of T cell repertoires in cytomegalovirus infection. Study-wide results and caveats: It was HLA-C-restricted CMV-specific TCR beta clonotypes that dominated the response ex vivo.

TCRdb reanalysed the reads using MiXCR and keeps one entry per CDR3 protein. The data hold hundreds of thousands of distinct CDR3 sequences, with roughly 29% observed a single time. The source of this sequence is a human donor in good health (CMV status not recorded). Some clones in this sample may be carry-over from other donors' samples. This material consisted of cultured PBMCs, taken from culture after CMV antigen stimulation.

In nucleotides, the CDR3 is TGTGCCAGCAGCTCAAACCACTTAACCCACGGGACTTTGAACAGCTATGGCTACACCTTC. It codes for CASSSNHLTHGTLNSYGYTF. V gene TRBV7-9 combines with J gene TRBJ1-2, with D perhaps TRBD1 (5 bases). The CDR3 extends over 20 amino acids. V was cut by 4 bases and J by 4 bases, with 31 bases left in between. Per germline, CDR1 SEHNR and CDR2 FQNEAQ (reference sequence). The complete variable domain, with remaining parts taken from reference TRBV7-9 and TRBJ1-2, reads DTGVSQNPRHKITKRGQNVTFRCDPISEHNRLYWYRQTLGQGPEFLTYFQNEAQLEKSRLLSDRFSAERPKGSFSTLEIQRTEQGDSAMYLCASSSNHLTHGTLNSYGYTFGSGTRLTVV.